The clone carrying this T cell receptor (beta chain) appeared once. The record originates from a study of control samples from healthy donors and cancer patients. Trimming cost V 11 bases and J 4 bases, with 15 bases left between them. Germline CDR1 is SNHLY and CDR2 is FYNNEI. The CDR3 has 12 amino acids. Assay: immunoSEQ multiplex PCR; the TCRdb copy retains only in-frame clones and omits some. The sample consists of some 80,000 clones, around 90% of them appearing once. The receptor was isolated from a woman in her sixties or seventies with head and neck cancer. The V gene is TRBV2, the J gene TRBJ2-7; no clear D gene. Source material: PBMCs. The CDR3 DNA reads as TGTGCCGGTGGGGATAATCCGTACGAGCAGTACTTC. The encoded protein is CAGGDNPYEQYF.